This T cell receptor (beta chain) was recovered during a study of control samples from healthy donors and cancer patients. Per germline, CDR1 KGHDR and CDR2 SFDVKD. Trimming at V came to 3 bases and at J to 4 bases, leaving 7 bases not matched to a gene. The CDR3 has 17 amino acids. Measured with immunoSEQ multiplex PCR; TCRdb has only the in-frame clones, and not every one. The sample holds some 110,000 clones, approximately 83% seen once. The sample consisted of blood. This TCR derives from a woman aged 50 to 60 in good health. J is TRBJ2-2 and V is TRBV24-1, with TRBD2 matching over 10 bases. The CDR3 DNA reads as TGTGCCACCAGTGATCCCTCACTAGCGGGAACCACCGGGGAGCTGTTTTTT. This translates into CATSDPSLAGTTGELFF.